A single T cell receptor beta chain is shown here with its context. Its target antigen remains unknown. At one boundary the junction diverges from the germline segment, which might be a read error. This specimen comes from a study of regulatory T cells after allogeneic stem cell transplantation (dated by TCRdb to 2017 to 2018). Concerning the study at large: Patients were stratified according to whether acute graft-versus-host disease had developed within 100 days after stem cell transplantation. CD4+CD25+CD127- regulatory T cells were obtained from patient PBMCs by means of fluorescence-activated cell sorting. Conventional CD4+ T cells defined as CD4+CD25+/-CD127+ were also sorted and TCR-sequenced for comparison in the study. The study compared the regulatory T-cell TCR repertoire after allogeneic stem cell transplantation between patients with and without acute graft-versus-host disease. What the research found in general, with its limitations: Compared with patients who had graft-versus-host disease, patients without the disease had a regulatory T-cell TCR repertoire that was more focused and less diverse. Top 10 regulatory T-cell clones occupied a significantly larger repertoire share in non-GvHD patients, suggesting expansion of presumably allo-specific protective clones. Because the patient sample size was small, the findings needed validation in a larger cohort. None of the regulatory T-cell clones was shared across all patients, and no significant correlation was found between sorted cell numbers and the inverse Simpson index. Diversity of the conventional CD4+ T-cell repertoire was not significantly different between patients with graft-versus-host disease and patients without graft-versus-host disease.

Including cysteine and phenylalanine, the CDR3 has 13 amino acids. The CDR3 DNA has 39 bases and is translated from base 1. The germline V gene gives CDR1 as SGHRS and CDR2 as YFSETQ. Sequencing was performed on an Illumina MiSeq. Reverse transcription of RNA was performed with the SMARTer RACE cDNA Amplification kit, after which the TCR beta CDR3 region was amplified. RNA from sorted cells was extracted with the RNeasy Mini Kit. Illumina paired-end sequencing was applied to the TCR beta amplicons. On the authors' methods: MiXCR, VDJtools and the tcR R package were used for TCR repertoire analysis. Diversity was quantified with the inverse Simpson index, and clones were binned as rare, small, medium or expanded by repertoire proportion. The public reads were quality trimmed at Q25 with fastp and then assembled into clones with MiXCR by TCRdb, keeping productive beta chains. Each CDR3 protein gets just one entry, which takes the most common genes and DNA from the rows behind it. The V and J calls follow TCRdb's processing rather than the paper's. The sample contains around 4,400 distinct CDR3 sequences, roughly 97% of them found a single time. The ten largest account for about 37% of the sample.

Taken with the paper, the label for time point translates to: 30 days after allogeneic hematopoietic stem cell transplantation. At 30 days after allogeneic hematopoietic stem cell transplantation, peripheral blood mononuclear cells were collected from the patients. The receptor comes from a human patient who had an allogeneic stem cell transplant, so the T cells may come from the graft donor. Source: sorted CD4+ T cells from blood (whether regulatory or conventional is not recorded), taken 30 days after allogeneic stem cell transplant. The rearrangement combines TRBV5-1 with TRBJ2-5; the D gene could be TRBD1 or TRBD2, each one agreeing over 5 bases. The CDR3 corresponds to CPSSWTGVGTLFF. In nucleotides, the sequence is TGCCCCAGCAGCTGGACTGGTGTGGGGACCCTGTTTTTC.